Sequencing of this T cell receptor beta chain was carried out in a study of blood T cells in healthy people across ages. A J-beta primer mix and a sample-barcoded 5' primer were used in a second PCR of about 7 to 12 cycles. MiXCR, run by TCRdb on the 5' RACE reads, gives a single entry per CDR3 protein. The sample has around 780,000 distinct CDR3 sequences, 25% to 30% seen once. Remarks on this clonotype: Its antigen is not known.

Study findings and constraints: Researchers said unsorted PBMCs prevented a conclusive naive versus antigen-experienced comparison. Relative to aged donors, long-lived donors carried more naive CD4+ cells and displayed higher diversity.

These records were also assigned to another study, of T cells of mothers and their children. Per that paper: Over 8.5 million TCR beta CDR3 reads were obtained from each mother, and roughly 3 million from each child.

This TCR was sampled from a boy younger than 18 in good health. Sequencing was performed on blood.

CDR3: CASSDWQDQETQYF. CDR3 bases: TGTGCCAGCAGTGATTGGCAGGACCAAGAGACCCAGTACTTC. The chain has TRBV2 and TRBJ2-5; D call uncertain. The CDR3 totals 14 residues. CDR1 is SNHLY and CDR2 is FYNNEI in the germline V gene. V was trimmed by 3 bases and J by 0 bases, leaving 8 bases between them. The whole variable domain, remainder taken from reference TRBV2 and TRBJ2-5, is EPEVTQTPSHQVTQMGQEVILRCVPISNHLYFYWYRQILGQKVEFLVSFYNNEISEKSEIFDDQFSVERPDGSNFTLKIRSTKLEDSAMYFCASSDWQDQETQYFGPGTRLLVL.